Listed below are T cell receptor beta chains from one sample, sequenced in a study of blood T cell repertoires in COVID-19. The protocol was immunoSEQ multiplex PCR, while the TCRdb copy is restricted to in-frame clones and leaves out a portion. The sample has approximately 60,000 clones, approximately 79% seen once. Source material: peripheral blood. These receptors all come from a man aged 60 to 69 with acute or convalescent COVID-19. CDR3s include the opening cysteine and the closing phenylalanine or tryptophan. The order of the fields is clone size, D gene, CDR3 length, J gene, V gene, CDR3 DNA, CDR3 protein. The D gene is left open where the match is weak. Size values are once, few and many counts, or a class for expanded clones, and some rows have none.

size: NA; D: TRBD1; length: 14; J: TRBJ2-2; V: TRBV6-6; DNA: TGTGCCAGCAGTACAGGGGCGAACACCGGGGAGCTGTTTTTT; CDR3: CASSTGANTGELFF
size: NA; D: NA; length: 13; J: TRBJ1-1; V: TRBV12-5; DNA: TGTGCTAGTGGTTTGGAGCAGGGGTTAGGAGCTTTCTTT; CDR3: CASGLEQGLGAFF
size: NA; D: TRBD2; length: 17; J: TRBJ2-1; V: TRBV5-1; DNA: TGCGCCAGCAGCTTGGGTCCGCGGGGGGGCTCCTACAATGAGCAGTTCTTC; CDR3: CASSLGPRGGSYNEQFF
size: many; D: TRBD1; length: 15; J: TRBJ1-2; V: TRBV18; DNA: TGTGCCAGCTCACAGGGACAGGGACTATACTATGGCTACACCTTC; CDR3: CASSQGQGLYYGYTF
size: NA; D: TRBD1; length: 17; J: TRBJ2-5; V: TRBV24-1; DNA: TGTGCCACCAGTGATGGGGGCCGACAGGGGATAGATGAGACCCAGTACTTC; CDR3: CATSDGGRQGIDETQYF
size: NA; D: NA; length: 14; J: TRBJ2-7; V: TRBV2; DNA: TGTGCCAGCAGTCCACAGGTGAACTCCTACGAGCAGTACTTC; CDR3: CASSPQVNSYEQYF
size: NA; D: TRBD1; length: 15; J: TRBJ1-2; V: TRBV19; DNA: TGTGCCAGCCCAACCAGGGGGCAACTGAACTATGGCTACACCTTC; CDR3: CASPTRGQLNYGYTF
size: NA; D: NA; length: 15; J: TRBJ2-1; V: TRBV6-6; DNA: TGTGCCTCTTTTCTTGAGCTGAGCTCCTACAATGAGCAGTTCTTC; CDR3: CASFLELSSYNEQFF
size: many; D: NA; length: 13; J: TRBJ1-2; V: TRBV6-5; DNA: TGTGCCAGCAGTTGGGACTCCGGGACCGAACTTACCTTC; CDR3: CASSWDSGTELTF
size: once; D: TRBD1; length: 14; J: TRBJ2-1; V: TRBV6-6; DNA: TGTGCCAGCAGTCGGGACAGGACTGTTAATGAGCAGTTCTTC; CDR3: CASSRDRTVNEQFF
size: NA; D: NA; length: 13; J: TRBJ1-1; V: TRBV29-1; DNA: TGCAGCGTAAAGCCCCACCGAGACACTGAAGCTTTCTTT; CDR3: CSVKPHRDTEAFF
size: few; D: NA; length: 15; J: TRBJ1-2; V: TRBV7-8; DNA: TGTGCCAGCAGCCATCGCTTAGGAGGGTTCTATGGCTACACCTTC; CDR3: CASSHRLGGFYGYTF
size: NA; D: NA; length: 13; J: TRBJ1-5; V: TRBV7-9; DNA: TGTGCCACCCGCCGGGACACTGATCAGCCCCAGCATTTT; CDR3: CATRRDTDQPQHF
size: NA; D: NA; length: 16; J: TRBJ2-5; V: TRBV7-2; DNA: TGTGCCAGCAGCTTAGGCCCGCCAGGATGGCAAGAGACCCAGTACTTC; CDR3: CASSLGPPGWQETQYF
size: NA; D: NA; length: 14; J: TRBJ1-2; V: TRBV18; DNA: TGTGCCAGCTCACCAGCGACAAATCTAAATGGCTACACCTTC; CDR3: CASSPATNLNGYTF
size: NA; D: TRBD1; length: 15; J: TRBJ1-2; V: TRBV5-6; DNA: TGTGCCAGCAGCCTCGACAGGGTACCTAACTATGGCTACACCTTC; CDR3: CASSLDRVPNYGYTF
size: NA; D: TRBD2; length: 17; J: TRBJ2-1; V: TRBV27; DNA: TGTGCCAGCAGTCAAGGGACTAGCGGAGTTGGGAACAATGAGCAGTTCTTC; CDR3: CASSQGTSGVGNNEQFF
size: NA; D: NA; length: 16; J: TRBJ1-1; V: TRBV7-6; DNA: TGTGCCAGCAGCTTATACAGGGTCGGAATGAACACTGAAGCTTTCTTT; CDR3: CASSLYRVGMNTEAFF
size: NA; D: TRBD1; length: 12; J: TRBJ1-3; V: TRBV29-1; DNA: TGCAGCGTTCGGGACAGGGGAGACACCATATATTTT; CDR3: CSVRDRGDTIYF
size: NA; D: NA; length: 16; J: TRBJ2-2; V: TRBV18; DNA: TGTGCCAGCTCACCATCAGGCATCGCGAACACCGGGGAGCTGTTTTTT; CDR3: CASSPSGIANTGELFF
size: few; D: NA; length: 13; J: TRBJ1-4; V: TRBV4-1; DNA: TGCGCCAGCAGACCCCAGGGTGGGGAAAAACTGTTTTTT; CDR3: CASRPQGGEKLFF
size: NA; D: NA; length: 15; J: TRBJ2-5; V: TRBV5-1; DNA: TGCGCCAGCAGCACCGGTACGGGTTGGAGGGAGACCCAGTACTTC; CDR3: CASSTGTGWRETQYF
size: NA; D: TRBD1; length: 15; J: TRBJ1-1; V: TRBV5-4; DNA: TGTGCCAGCAGCTTGGGGCGACAGGGTTACACTGAAGCTTTCTTT; CDR3: CASSLGRQGYTEAFF
size: NA; D: NA; length: 14; J: TRBJ2-7; V: TRBV12-5; DNA: TGTGCTAGTGGCCCAGGGACTCCAACCTACGAGCAGTACTTC; CDR3: CASGPGTPTYEQYF
size: NA; D: NA; length: 15; J: TRBJ1-1; V: TRBV5-1; DNA: TGCGCCAGCAGCTCCCTCTTAGGAGTCAACACTGAAGCTTTCTTT; CDR3: CASSSLLGVNTEAFF
size: NA; D: NA; length: 18; J: TRBJ1-6; V: TRBV30; DNA: TGTGCCTGGAGTCCACGGGGATGGGGGGGCTTTGGAAATTCACCCCTCCACTTT; CDR3: CAWSPRGWGGFGNSPLHF
size: NA; D: NA; length: 14; J: TRBJ2-2; V: TRBV19; DNA: TGTGCCAGTAGTATAGGACAGGCCACCGGGGAGCTGTTTTTT; CDR3: CASSIGQATGELFF
size: NA; D: TRBD1; length: 15; J: TRBJ2-7; V: TRBV27; DNA: TGTGCCAGCAGTTCCGGGACAGGGGTCTTCTACGAGCAGTACTTC; CDR3: CASSSGTGVFYEQYF
size: NA; D: NA; length: 10; J: TRBJ2-3; V: TRBV20-1; DNA: TGCAGTGCCGGGGTAGATACGCAGTATTTT; CDR3: CSAGVDTQYF
size: NA; D: NA; length: 15; J: TRBJ1-5; V: TRBV6-1; DNA: TGTGCCAGCAGTGAAGCGCATGGAGGCAATCAGCCCCAGCATTTT; CDR3: CASSEAHGGNQPQHF
size: NA; D: NA; length: 12; J: TRBJ2-3; V: TRBV2; DNA: TGTGCCAGCAGTGAAGCTGCATTCGGGAAGTATTTT; CDR3: CASSEAAFGKYF
size: NA; D: NA; length: 12; J: TRBJ2-3; V: TRBV29-1; DNA: TGCAGCGTTGAATCGGGGGCAGATACGCAGTATTTT; CDR3: CSVESGADTQYF
size: few; D: TRBD1; length: 13; J: TRBJ1-1; V: TRBV14; DNA: TGTGCCAGCGCTTCCCGAACAGGGGACAGAGCTTTCTTT; CDR3: CASASRTGDRAFF
size: few; D: TRBD1; length: 14; J: TRBJ1-2; V: TRBV24-1; DNA: TGTGCCACCAGTCGGGGACAGGCCACAGGGGGCTACACCTTC; CDR3: CATSRGQATGGYTF
size: once; D: NA; length: 16; J: TRBJ1-6; V: TRBV2; DNA: TGTGCCAGCAGTGAATTCGGTTTCAAACGGAATTCACCCCTCCACTTT; CDR3: CASSEFGFKRNSPLHF
size: NA; D: NA; length: 15; J: TRBJ1-5; V: TRBV18; DNA: TGTGCCAGCTCACCACCTAATGGGGGGAATCAGCCCCAGCATTTT; CDR3: CASSPPNGGNQPQHF
size: NA; D: NA; length: 13; J: TRBJ1-3; V: TRBV28; DNA: TGTGCCAGCGGAGGCCTCTCTGGAAACACCATATATTTT; CDR3: CASGGLSGNTIYF
size: NA; D: TRBD1; length: 14; J: TRBJ1-2; V: TRBV7-2; DNA: TGTGCCAGCAGCTTAGGACAGGGGATAATTGGCTACACCTTC; CDR3: CASSLGQGIIGYTF
size: NA; D: NA; length: 11; J: TRBJ2-3; V: TRBV18; DNA: TGTGCCAGCTCACCTTCAAATACGCAGTATTTT; CDR3: CASSPSNTQYF
size: NA; D: TRBD1; length: 13; J: TRBJ1-6; V: TRBV11-3; DNA: TGTGCCAGCAGCACAGACAGGGATTCACCCCTCCACTTT; CDR3: CASSTDRDSPLHF
size: NA; D: TRBD1; length: 15; J: TRBJ2-1; V: TRBV6-1; DNA: TGTGCCAGCAGTGAAGACAGGGGAGAAAACAATGAGCAGTTCTTC; CDR3: CASSEDRGENNEQFF
size: NA; D: NA; length: 14; J: TRBJ2-2; V: TRBV19; DNA: TGTGCCATCAACCCGTCGGGTCGCACCGGGGAGCTGTTTTTT; CDR3: CAINPSGRTGELFF
size: few; D: NA; length: 11; J: TRBJ2-1; V: TRBV7-6; DNA: TGTGCCAGCAGCTCTACCGGGGGGCAGTTCTTC; CDR3: CASSSTGGQFF
size: NA; D: NA; length: 11; J: TRBJ2-3; V: TRBV5-6; DNA: TGTGCCAGCAGAGGAGTAGATACGCAGTATTTT; CDR3: CASRGVDTQYF
size: NA; D: TRBD1; length: 15; J: TRBJ1-2; V: TRBV18; DNA: TGTGCCAGCTCACCCCCGACAGGGGTTGGTTATGGCTACACCTTC; CDR3: CASSPPTGVGYGYTF
size: NA; D: NA; length: 13; J: TRBJ2-7; V: TRBV11-3; DNA: TGTGCCAGCAGCTTCTCGGGACTCGGCGAGCAGTACTTC; CDR3: CASSFSGLGEQYF
size: NA; D: NA; length: 15; J: TRBJ2-2; V: TRBV7-6; DNA: TGTGCCAGCAGCTTAGGAGGACAGCTCACCGGGGAGCTGTTTTTT; CDR3: CASSLGGQLTGELFF
size: NA; D: TRBD2; length: 15; J: TRBJ2-3; V: TRBV4-1; DNA: TGCGCCAGCAGCGTCGCGGGTGGGAGGGCAGATACGCAGTATTTT; CDR3: CASSVAGGRADTQYF
size: NA; D: NA; length: 15; J: TRBJ1-1; V: TRBV6-5; DNA: TGTGCCGGGCGCGTGGGGTCAGGGATGAGAACTGAAGCTTTCTTT; CDR3: CAGRVGSGMRTEAFF
size: few; D: TRBD2; length: 13; J: TRBJ2-7; V: TRBV7-2; DNA: TGTGCCAGCAGCTTTGCCCTAGCGGGCGAGCAGTACTTC; CDR3: CASSFALAGEQYF
size: NA; D: NA; length: 12; J: TRBJ1-1; V: TRBV29-1; DNA: TGCAGCGTTGTGGCAGGGGTCACTGAAGCTTTCTTT; CDR3: CSVVAGVTEAFF